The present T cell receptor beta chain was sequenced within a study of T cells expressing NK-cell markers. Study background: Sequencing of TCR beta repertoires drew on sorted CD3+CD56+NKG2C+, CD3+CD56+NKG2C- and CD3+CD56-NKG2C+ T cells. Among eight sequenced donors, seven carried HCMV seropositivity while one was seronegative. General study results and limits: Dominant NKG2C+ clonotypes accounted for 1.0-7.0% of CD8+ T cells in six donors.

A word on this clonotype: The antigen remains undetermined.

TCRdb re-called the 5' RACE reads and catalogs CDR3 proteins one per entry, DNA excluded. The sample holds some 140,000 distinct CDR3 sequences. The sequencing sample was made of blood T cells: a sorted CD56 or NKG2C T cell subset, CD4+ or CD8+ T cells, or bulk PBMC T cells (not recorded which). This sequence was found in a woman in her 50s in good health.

The CDR3 loop reads CASSLDAGGGHNEQFF. J is TRBJ2-1 and V is TRBV11-2; TCRdb reports TRBD2, a call that lacks DNA to check it against. The length of the CDR3 is 16 residues. The germline gives CDR1 SGHAT, CDR2 FQNNGV.